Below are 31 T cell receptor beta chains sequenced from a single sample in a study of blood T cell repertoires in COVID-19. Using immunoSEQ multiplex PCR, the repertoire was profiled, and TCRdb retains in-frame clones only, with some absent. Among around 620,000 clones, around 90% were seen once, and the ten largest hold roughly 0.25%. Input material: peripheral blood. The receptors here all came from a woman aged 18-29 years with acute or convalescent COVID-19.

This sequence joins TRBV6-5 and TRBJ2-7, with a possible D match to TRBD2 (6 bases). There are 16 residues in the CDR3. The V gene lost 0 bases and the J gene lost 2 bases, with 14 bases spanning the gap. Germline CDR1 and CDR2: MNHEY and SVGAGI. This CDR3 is CASSYSLTGVTYEQYF. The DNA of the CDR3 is TGTGCCAGCAGTTACTCGTTGACGGGGGTTACCTACGAGCAGTACTTC.

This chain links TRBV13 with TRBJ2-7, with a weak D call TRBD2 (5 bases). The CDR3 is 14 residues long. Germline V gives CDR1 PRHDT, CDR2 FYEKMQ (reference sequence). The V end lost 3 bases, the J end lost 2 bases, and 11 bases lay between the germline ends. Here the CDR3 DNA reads TGTGCCAGCAGCTTCGGGGTCCCAACCTACGAGCAGTACTTC. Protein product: CASSFGVPTYEQYF.

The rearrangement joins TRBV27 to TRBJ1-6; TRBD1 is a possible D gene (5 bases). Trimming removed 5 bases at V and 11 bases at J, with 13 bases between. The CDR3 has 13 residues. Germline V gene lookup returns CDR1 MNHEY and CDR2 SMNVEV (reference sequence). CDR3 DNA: TGTGCCAGCAGTCAAATATGGGGGGCACCCCTCCACTTT. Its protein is CASSQIWGAPLHF.

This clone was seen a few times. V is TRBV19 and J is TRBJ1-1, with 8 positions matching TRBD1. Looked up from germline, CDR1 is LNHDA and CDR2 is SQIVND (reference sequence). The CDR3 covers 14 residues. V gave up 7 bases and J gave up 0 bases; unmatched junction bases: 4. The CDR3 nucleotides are TGTGCCAGTACAGGGGGCCCCATGAACACTGAAGCTTTCTTT. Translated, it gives CASTGGPMNTEAFF. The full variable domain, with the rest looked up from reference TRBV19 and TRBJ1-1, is DGGITQSPKYLFRKEGQNVTLSCEQNLNHDAMYWYRQDPGQGLRLIYYSQIVNDFQKGDIAEGYSVSREKKESFPLTVTSAQKNPTAFYLCASTGGPMNTEAFFGQGTRLTVV.

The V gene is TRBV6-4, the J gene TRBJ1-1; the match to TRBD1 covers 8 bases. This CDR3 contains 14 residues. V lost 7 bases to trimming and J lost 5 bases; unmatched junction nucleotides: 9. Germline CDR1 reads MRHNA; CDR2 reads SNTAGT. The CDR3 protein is CASKINRGGTEAFF. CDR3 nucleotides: TGTGCCAGCAAAATCAACAGGGGGGGGACTGAAGCTTTCTTT.

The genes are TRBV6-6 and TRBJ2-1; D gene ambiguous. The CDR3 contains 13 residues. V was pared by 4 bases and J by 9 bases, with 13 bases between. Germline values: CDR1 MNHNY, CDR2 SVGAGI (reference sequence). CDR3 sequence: CASSSISNAEQFF. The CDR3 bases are TGTGCCAGCAGTTCCATAAGCAACGCTGAGCAGTTCTTC.

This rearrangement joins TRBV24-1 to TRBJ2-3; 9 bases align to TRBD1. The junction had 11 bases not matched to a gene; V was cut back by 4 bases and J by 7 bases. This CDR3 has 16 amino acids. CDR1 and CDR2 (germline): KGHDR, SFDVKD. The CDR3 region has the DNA TGTGCCACCAGTGACTCCGGGACAGGGTTATTACATACGCAGTATTTT. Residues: CATSDSGTGLLHTQYF.

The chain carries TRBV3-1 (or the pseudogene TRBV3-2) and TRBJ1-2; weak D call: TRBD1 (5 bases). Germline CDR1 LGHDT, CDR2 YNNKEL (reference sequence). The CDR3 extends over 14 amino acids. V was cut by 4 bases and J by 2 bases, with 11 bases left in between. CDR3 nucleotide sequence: TGTGCCAGCAGCCTTCGACAGATGAACTATGGCTACACCTTC. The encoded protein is CASSLRQMNYGYTF.

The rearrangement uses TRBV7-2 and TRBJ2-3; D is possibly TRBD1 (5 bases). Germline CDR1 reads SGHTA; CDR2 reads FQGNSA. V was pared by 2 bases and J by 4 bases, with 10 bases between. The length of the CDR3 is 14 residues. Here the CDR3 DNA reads TGTGCCAGCAGCTTACAGGGTCTCGCAGATACGCAGTATTTT. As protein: CASSLQGLADTQYF.

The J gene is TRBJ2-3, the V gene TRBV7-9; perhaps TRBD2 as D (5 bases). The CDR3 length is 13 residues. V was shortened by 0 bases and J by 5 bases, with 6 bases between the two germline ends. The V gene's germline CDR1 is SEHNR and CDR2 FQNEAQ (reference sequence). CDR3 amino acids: CASSLARGDTQYF. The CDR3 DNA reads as TGTGCCAGCAGCTTAGCCCGGGGAGATACGCAGTATTTT.

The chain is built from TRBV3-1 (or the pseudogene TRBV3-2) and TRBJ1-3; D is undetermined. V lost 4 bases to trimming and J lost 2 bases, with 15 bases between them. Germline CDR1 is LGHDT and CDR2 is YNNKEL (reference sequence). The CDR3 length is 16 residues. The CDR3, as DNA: TGTGCCAGCAGCCTACACGGCGGAAAAACTGGAAACACCATATATTTT. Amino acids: CASSLHGGKTGNTIYF.

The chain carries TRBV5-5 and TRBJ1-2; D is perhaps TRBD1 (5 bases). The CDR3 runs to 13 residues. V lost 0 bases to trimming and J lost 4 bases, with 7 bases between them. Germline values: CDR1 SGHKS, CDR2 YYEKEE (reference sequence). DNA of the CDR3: TGTGCCAGCAGCTTGGGCGGGGGCTATGGCTACACCTTC. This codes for CASSLGGGYGYTF.

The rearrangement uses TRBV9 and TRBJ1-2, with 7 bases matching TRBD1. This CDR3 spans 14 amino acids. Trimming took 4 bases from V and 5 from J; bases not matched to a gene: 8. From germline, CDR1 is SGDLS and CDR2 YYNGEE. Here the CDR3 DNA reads TGTGCCAGCAGCTCCCGGACAGGTCCTTATGGCTACACCTTC. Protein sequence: CASSSRTGPYGYTF.

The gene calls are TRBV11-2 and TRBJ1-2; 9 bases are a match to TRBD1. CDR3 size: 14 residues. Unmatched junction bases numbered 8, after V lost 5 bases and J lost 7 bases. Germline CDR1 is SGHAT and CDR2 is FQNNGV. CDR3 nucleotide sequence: TGTGCCAGCAGCGCGGGACAGGGAGGGGGTGGCTACACCTTC. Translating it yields CASSAGQGGGGYTF.

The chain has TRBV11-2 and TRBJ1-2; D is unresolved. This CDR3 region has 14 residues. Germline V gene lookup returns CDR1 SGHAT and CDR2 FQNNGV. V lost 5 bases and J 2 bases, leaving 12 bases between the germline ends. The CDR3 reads CASSLRAGNYGYTF. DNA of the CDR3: TGTGCCAGCAGCCTACGGGCGGGGAACTATGGCTACACCTTC.

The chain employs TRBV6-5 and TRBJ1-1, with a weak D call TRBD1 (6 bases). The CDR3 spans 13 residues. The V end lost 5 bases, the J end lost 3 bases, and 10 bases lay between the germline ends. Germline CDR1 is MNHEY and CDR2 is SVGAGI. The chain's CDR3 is CASSTQGYTEAFF. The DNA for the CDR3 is TGTGCCAGCAGTACACAGGGATACACTGAAGCTTTCTTT.

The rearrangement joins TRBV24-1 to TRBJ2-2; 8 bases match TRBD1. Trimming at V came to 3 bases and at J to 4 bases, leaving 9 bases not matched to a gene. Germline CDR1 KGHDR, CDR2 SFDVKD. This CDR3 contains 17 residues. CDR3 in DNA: TGTGCCACCAGTGATCAGGGGCCAGGGGGCAGCACCGGGGAGCTGTTTTTT. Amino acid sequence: CATSDQGPGGSTGELFF.

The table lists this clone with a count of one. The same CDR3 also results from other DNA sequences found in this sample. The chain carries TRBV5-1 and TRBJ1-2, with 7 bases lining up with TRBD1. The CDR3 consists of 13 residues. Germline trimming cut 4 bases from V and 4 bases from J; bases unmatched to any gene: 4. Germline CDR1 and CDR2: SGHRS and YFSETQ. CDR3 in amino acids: CASSPWTGYGYTF. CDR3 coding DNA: TGCGCCAGCAGCCCCTGGACAGGCTATGGCTACACCTTC.

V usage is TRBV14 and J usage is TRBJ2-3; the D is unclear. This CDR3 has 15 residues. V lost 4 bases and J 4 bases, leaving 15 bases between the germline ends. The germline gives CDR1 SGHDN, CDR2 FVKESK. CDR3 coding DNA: TGTGCCAGCAGCCCCCTAAGATACGGTCCAGATACGCAGTATTTT. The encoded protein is CASSPLRYGPDTQYF.

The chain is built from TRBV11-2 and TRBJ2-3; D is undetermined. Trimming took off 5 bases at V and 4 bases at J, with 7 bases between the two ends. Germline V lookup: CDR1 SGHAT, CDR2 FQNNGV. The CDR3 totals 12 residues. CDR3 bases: TGTGCCAGCAGCCTGGGCGCAGATACGCAGTATTTT. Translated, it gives CASSLGADTQYF.

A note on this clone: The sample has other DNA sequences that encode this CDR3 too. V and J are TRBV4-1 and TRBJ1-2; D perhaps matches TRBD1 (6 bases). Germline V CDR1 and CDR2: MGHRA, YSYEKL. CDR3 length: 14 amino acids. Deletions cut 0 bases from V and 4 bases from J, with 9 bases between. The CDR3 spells CASSQESRGYGYTF. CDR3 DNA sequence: TGCGCCAGCAGCCAAGAATCCAGGGGCTATGGCTACACCTTC.

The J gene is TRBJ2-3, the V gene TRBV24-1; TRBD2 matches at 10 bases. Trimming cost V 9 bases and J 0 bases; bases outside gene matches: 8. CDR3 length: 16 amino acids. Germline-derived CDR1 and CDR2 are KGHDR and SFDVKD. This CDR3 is CATAPLAGVSTDTQYF. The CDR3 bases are TGTGCCACCGCTCCTCTAGCGGGGGTAAGCACAGATACGCAGTATTTT.

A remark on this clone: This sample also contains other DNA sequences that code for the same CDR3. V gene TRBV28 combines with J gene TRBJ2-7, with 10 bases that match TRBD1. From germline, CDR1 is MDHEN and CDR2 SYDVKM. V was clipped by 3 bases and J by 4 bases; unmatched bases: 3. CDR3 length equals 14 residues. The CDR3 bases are TGTGCCAGCAGTTTCGGGACAGGGGCATACGAGCAGTACTTC. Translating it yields CASSFGTGAYEQYF.

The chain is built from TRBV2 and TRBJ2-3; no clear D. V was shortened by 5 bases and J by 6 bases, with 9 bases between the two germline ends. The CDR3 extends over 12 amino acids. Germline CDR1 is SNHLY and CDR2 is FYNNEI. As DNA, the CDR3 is TGTGCCAGCAGTCCCTACCTTGATACGCAGTATTTT. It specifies CASSPYLDTQYF.

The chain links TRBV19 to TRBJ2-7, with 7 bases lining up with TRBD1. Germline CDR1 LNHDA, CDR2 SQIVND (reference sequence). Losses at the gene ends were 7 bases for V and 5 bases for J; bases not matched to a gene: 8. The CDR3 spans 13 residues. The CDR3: CASNRQGIHEQYF. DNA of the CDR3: TGTGCCAGTAACAGACAGGGTATTCACGAGCAGTACTTC.

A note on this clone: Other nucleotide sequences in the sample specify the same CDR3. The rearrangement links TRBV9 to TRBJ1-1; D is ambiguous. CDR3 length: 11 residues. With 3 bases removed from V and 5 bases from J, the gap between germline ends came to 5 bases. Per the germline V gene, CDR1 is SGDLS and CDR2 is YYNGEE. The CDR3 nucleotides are TGTGCCAGCAGCGCGGGTACTGAAGCTTTCTTT. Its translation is CASSAGTEAFF.

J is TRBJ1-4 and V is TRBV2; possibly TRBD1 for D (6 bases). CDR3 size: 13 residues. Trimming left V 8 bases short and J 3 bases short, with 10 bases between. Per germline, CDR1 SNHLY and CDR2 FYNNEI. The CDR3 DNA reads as TGTGCCAGCCTGGGACAATCTAATGAAAAACTGTTTTTT. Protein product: CASLGQSNEKLFF.

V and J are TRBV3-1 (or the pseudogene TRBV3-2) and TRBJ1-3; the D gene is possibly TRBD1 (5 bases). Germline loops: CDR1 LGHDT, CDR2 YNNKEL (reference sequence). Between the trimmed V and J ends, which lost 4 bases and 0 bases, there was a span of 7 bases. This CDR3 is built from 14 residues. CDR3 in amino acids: CASSLGVSGNTIYF. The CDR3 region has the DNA TGTGCCAGCAGCCTAGGGGTCTCTGGAAACACCATATATTTT.

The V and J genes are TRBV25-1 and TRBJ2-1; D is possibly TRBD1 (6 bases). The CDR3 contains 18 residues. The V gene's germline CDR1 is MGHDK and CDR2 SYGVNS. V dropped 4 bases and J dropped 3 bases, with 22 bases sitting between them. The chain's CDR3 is CASSGDRPPNFHYNEQFF. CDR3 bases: TGTGCCAGCAGTGGAGACAGGCCCCCTAATTTTCACTACAATGAGCAGTTCTTC.

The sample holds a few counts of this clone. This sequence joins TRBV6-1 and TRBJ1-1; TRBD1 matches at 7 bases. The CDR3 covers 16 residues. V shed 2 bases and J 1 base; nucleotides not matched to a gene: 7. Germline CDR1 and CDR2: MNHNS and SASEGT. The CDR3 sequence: CASSELISGGNTEAFF. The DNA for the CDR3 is TGTGCCAGCAGTGAACTTATTTCAGGGGGGAACACTGAAGCTTTCTTT.

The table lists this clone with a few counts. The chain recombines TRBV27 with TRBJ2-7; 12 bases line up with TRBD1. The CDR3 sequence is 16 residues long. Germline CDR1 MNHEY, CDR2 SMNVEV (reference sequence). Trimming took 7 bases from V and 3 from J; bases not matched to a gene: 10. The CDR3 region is CASTPGGQGAFYEQYF. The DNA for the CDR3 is TGTGCCAGCACACCGGGGGGACAGGGGGCTTTCTACGAGCAGTACTTC.